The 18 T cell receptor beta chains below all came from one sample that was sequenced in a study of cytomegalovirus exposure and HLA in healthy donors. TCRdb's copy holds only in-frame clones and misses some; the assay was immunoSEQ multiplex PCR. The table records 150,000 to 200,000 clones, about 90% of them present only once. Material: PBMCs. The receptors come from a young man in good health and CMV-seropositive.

CDR3: CASSQEPDLQEWREVDEQFF. CDR3 bases: TGTGCCAGCAGCCAAGAACCCGACCTTCAAGAATGGCGGGAGGTCGATGAGCAGTTCTTC. The rearrangement joins TRBV14 to TRBJ2-1; 8 nucleotides align to TRBD2. This CDR3 spans 20 amino acids. Germline lookup yields CDR1 SGHDN and CDR2 FVKESK. J was trimmed by 8 bases and V by 0 bases; bases with no gene match: 21.

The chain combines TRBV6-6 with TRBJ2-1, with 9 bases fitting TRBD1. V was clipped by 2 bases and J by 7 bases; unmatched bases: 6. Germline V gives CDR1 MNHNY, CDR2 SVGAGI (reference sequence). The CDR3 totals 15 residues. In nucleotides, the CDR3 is TGTGCCAGCAGTTACCCCCGGGACAGGGTAAATGAGCAGTTCTTC. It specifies CASSYPRDRVNEQFF.

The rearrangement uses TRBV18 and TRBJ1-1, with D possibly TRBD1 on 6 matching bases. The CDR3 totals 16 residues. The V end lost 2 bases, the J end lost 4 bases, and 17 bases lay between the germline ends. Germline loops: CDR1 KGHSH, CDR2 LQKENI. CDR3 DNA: TGTGCCAGCTCACCATCCTCGGGGGGCCGCGGCACTGAAGCTTTCTTT. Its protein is CASSPSSGGRGTEAFF.

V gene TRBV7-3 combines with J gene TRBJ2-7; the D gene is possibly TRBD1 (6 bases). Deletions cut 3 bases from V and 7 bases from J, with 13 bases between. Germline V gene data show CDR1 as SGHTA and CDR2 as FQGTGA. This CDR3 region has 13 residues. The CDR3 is CASSFRKGEEQYF. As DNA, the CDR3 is TGTGCCAGCAGCTTCAGGAAGGGGGAGGAGCAGTACTTC.

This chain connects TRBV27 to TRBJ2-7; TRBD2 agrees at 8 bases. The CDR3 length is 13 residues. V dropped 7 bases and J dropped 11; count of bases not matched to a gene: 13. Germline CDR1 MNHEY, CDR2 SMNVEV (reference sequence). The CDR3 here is CASKHRTSLFKYF. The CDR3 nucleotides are TGTGCCAGCAAACATAGGACTAGCCTGTTCAAGTACTTC.

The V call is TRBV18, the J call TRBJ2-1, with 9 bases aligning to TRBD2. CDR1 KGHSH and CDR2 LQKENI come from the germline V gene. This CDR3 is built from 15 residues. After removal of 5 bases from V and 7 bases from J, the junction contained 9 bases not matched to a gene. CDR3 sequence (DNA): TGTGCCAGCTCATCTCAGCGGGAGGATAGGAATGAGCAGTTCTTC. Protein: CASSSQREDRNEQFF.

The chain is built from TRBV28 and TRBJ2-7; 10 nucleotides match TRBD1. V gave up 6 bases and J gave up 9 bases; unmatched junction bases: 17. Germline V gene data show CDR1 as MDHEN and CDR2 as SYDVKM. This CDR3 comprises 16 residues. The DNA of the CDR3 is TGTGCCAGCAGCTACGATTCCGGGACAGGGGACAAGGGGCAGTACTTC. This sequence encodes CASSYDSGTGDKGQYF. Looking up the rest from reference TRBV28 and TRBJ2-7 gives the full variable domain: DVKVTQSSRYLVKRTGEKVFLECVQDMDHENMFWYRQDPGLGLRLIYFSYDVKMKEKGDIPEGYSVSREKKERFSLILESASTNQTSMYLCASSYDSGTGDKGQYFGPGTRLTVT.

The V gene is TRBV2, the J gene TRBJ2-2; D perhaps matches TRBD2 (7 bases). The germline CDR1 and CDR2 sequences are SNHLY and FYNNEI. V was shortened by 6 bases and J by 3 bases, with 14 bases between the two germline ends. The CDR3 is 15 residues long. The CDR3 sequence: CASRSRGGDTGELFF. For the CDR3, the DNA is TGTGCCAGCAGAAGCAGGGGAGGGGACACCGGGGAGCTGTTTTTT.

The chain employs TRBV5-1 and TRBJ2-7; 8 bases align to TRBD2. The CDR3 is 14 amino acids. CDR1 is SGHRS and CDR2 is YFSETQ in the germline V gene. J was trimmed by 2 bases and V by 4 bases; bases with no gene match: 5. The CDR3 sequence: CASSLGGRTYEQYF. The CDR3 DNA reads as TGCGCCAGCAGCCTTGGCGGGAGGACCTACGAGCAGTACTTC.

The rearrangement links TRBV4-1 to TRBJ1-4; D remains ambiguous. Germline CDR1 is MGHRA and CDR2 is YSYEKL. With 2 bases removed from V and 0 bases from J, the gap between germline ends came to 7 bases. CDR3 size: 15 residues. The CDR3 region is CASSQLLATNEKLFF. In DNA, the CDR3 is TGCGCCAGCAGCCAATTACTTGCAACTAATGAAAAACTGTTTTTT.

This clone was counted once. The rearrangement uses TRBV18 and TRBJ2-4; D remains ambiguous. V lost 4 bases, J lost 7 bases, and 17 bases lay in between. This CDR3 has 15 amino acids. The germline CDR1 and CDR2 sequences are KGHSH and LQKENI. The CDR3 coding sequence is TGTGCCAGCTCACGGTCACAGCTTTCATCGAACATTCAGTACTTC. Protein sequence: CASSRSQLSSNIQYF.

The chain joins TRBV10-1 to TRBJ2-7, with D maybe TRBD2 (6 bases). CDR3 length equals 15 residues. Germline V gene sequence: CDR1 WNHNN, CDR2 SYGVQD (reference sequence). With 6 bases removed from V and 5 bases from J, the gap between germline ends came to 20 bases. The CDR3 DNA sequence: TGCGCCAGCAGCGAGGTGGCTAGCGAGCACCACGAGCAGTACTTC. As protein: CASSEVASEHHEQYF.

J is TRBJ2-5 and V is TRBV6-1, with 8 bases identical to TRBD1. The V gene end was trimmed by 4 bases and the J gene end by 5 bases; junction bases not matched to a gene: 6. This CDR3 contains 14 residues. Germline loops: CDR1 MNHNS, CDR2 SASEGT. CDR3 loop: CASSGQGPRETQYF. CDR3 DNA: TGTGCCAGCAGTGGACAGGGGCCCCGGGAGACCCAGTACTTC.

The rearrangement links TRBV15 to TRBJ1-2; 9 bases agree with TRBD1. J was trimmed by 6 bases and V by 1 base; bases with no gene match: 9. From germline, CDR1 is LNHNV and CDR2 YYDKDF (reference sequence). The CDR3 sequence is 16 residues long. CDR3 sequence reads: CATSRGAMTGGDGYTF. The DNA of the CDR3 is TGTGCCACCAGCAGAGGAGCCATGACAGGGGGAGATGGCTACACCTTC. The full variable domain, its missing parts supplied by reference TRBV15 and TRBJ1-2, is DAMVIQNPRYQVTQFGKPVTLSCSQTLNHNVMYWYQQKSSQAPKLLFHYYDKDFNNEADTPDNFQSRRPNTSFCFLDIRSPGLGDTAMYLCATSRGAMTGGDGYTFGSGTRLTVV.

In DNA form, the CDR3 reads TGTGCCAGCAGTTACTCGGGAGTTCGATCCTACAATGAGCAGTTCTTC. As protein: CASSYSGVRSYNEQFF. J is TRBJ2-1 and V is TRBV6-5; tentatively, D is TRBD2 (5 bases). V lost 0 bases to trimming and J lost 1 base, with 10 bases between them. The germline V gene has CDR1 MNHEY and CDR2 SVGAGI. CDR3 size: 16 residues.

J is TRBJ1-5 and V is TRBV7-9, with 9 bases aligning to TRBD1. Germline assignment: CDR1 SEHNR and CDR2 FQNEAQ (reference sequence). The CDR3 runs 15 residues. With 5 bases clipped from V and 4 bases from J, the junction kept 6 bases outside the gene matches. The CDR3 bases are TGTGCCAGCAGCCCGGGGACAGGGTTTAATCAGCCCCAGCATTTT. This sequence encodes CASSPGTGFNQPQHF.

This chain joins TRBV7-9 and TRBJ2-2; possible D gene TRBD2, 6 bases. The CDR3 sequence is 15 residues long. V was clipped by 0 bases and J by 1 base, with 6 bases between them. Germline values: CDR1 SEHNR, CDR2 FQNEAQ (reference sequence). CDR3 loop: CASSLASGNTGELFF. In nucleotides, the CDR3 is TGTGCCAGCAGCTTAGCTAGCGGGAACACCGGGGAGCTGTTTTTT.

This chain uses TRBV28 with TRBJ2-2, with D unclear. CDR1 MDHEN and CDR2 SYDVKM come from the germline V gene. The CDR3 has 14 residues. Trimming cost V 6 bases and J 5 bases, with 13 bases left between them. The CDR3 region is CASRITGQTGELFF. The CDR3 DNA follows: TGTGCCAGCAGGATCACTGGGCAGACCGGGGAGCTGTTTTTT.